This T cell receptor beta chain was recorded in a study of identical twins. Study-level points and caveats: A lower insertion count was a feature of abundant cord blood beta clonotypes, with no such feature in memory repertoires. Sequences that were beta out-of-frame showed weaker excess twin sharing. There was an excess of low generation probability in the out-of-frame alpha sequences that twins shared. Modeled out-of-frame TCR alpha sharing in monozygotic twins fell below observed levels.

TCRdb reanalysed the 5' RACE reads using MiXCR and keeps one entry per CDR3 protein. The repertoire consists of about 240,000 distinct CDR3 sequences, with 12% occurring once and the leading ten covering 4% to 5%. Germline values: CDR1 LGHDT, CDR2 YNNKEL (reference sequence). Trimming took off 1 base at V and 3 bases at J, with 7 bases between the two ends. This CDR3 comprises 13 residues. In the case of this clonotype: Antigen: not known.

This sample was also put to use in a study of yellow fever vaccine responses in identical twins.

The clonotype was recovered from a woman aged 18-30 years in good health. Source material: memory (CD45RO+) T cells sorted from blood. V and J are TRBV3-1 and TRBJ2-7; D remains ambiguous. The CDR3 nucleotides are TGTGCCAGCAGCCAAGGGGCAGTCTACGAGCAGTACTTC. Its protein is CASSQGAVYEQYF.